This T cell receptor (beta chain) stems from a study of shared T cell receptors in the human thymus. Assay: immunoSEQ multiplex PCR; the TCRdb copy retains only in-frame clones and omits some. The sample lists about 380,000 clones; 85% to 95% were seen once. Trimming cost V 1 base and J 0 bases, with 9 bases left between them. The CDR3 length is 16 residues. Germline loops: CDR1 LNHDA, CDR2 SQIVND (reference sequence). The chain combines TRBV19 with TRBJ2-2, with a possible D match to TRBD2 (5 bases). Sequenced material: thymocytes. The sequence was obtained from a human donor. CDR3 loop: CASSIGPSPNTGELFF. The DNA for the CDR3 is TGTGCCAGTAGTATAGGTCCTAGCCCGAACACCGGGGAGCTGTTTTTT. The full variable domain, its missing parts supplied by reference TRBV19 and TRBJ2-2, is DGGITQSPKYLFRKEGQNVTLSCEQNLNHDAMYWYRQDPGQGLRLIYYSQIVNDFQKGDIAEGYSVSREKKESFPLTVTSAQKNPTAFYLCASSIGPSPNTGELFFGEGSRLTVL.